This T cell receptor beta chain was identified in a study of PD-1 blockade in classical Hodgkin lymphoma. Study results and caveats: No one has yet defined what causes the repertoire differences, which may be disease activity or prior therapy. TCR diversity at baseline was reported to be reduced in newly diagnosed patients relative to healthy donors. CD4+ but not CD8+ TCR diversity rose significantly by C4D1.

All patients relapsed after autologous stem cell transplantation, and brentuximab vedotin exposure varied. This CDR3 region has 16 residues. CDR1 MGHRA and CDR2 YSYEKL come from the germline V gene. The J segment lost 3 bases and the V segment lost 0 bases, leaving 5 bases of the junction unmatched. In regard to this clone: Its antigen is currently unknown.

The protocol was immunoSEQ multiplex PCR, while the TCRdb copy is restricted to in-frame clones and leaves out a portion. Found here are tens of thousands of clones, roughly 91% of them singletons; the top ten hold 8%. The sequence was collected from a human donor with classical Hodgkin lymphoma. V usage is TRBV4-1 and J usage is TRBJ2-7; 10 bases are shared with TRBD1. Sequences were derived from peripheral blood mononuclear cells (PBMCs), sampled at baseline. CDR3 region: CASSQDDRGRYYEQYF. In nucleotides, the CDR3 is TGCGCCAGCAGCCAAGACGACAGGGGGCGGTACTACGAGCAGTACTTC.